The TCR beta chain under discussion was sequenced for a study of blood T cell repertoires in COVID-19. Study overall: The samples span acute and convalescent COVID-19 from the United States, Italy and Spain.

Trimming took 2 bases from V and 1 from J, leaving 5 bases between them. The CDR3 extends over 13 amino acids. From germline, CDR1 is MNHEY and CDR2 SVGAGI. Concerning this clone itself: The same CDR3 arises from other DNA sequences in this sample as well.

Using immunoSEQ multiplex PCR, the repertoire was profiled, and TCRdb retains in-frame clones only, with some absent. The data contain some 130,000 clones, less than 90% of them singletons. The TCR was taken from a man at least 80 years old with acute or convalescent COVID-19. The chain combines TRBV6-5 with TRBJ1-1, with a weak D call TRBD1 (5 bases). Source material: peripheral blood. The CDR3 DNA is TGTGCCAGCAGTTACACAGGGAACACTGAAGCTTTCTTT. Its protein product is CASSYTGNTEAFF.